This note documents a single T cell receptor (beta chain) sequence. Antigen: not known. Other DNA sequences from this sample encode an identical CDR3 as well. Cells designated naive CD8 were CD45RO-negative and were positively selected for CCR7, with terminally differentiated effector memory CD45RA+ cells excluded. The CDR3 contains 11 residues. Trimming cost V 0 bases and J 8 bases, with 3 bases left between them. Germline loops: CDR1 SGDLS, CDR2 YYNGEE. The data derive from a study of shared clonotypes between healthy human individuals. Whole-study results and caveats: The generation probabilities recorded for non-shared clonotypes fell below those of clonotypes shared by all four donors.

The protocol was immunoSEQ multiplex PCR, while the TCRdb copy is restricted to in-frame clones and leaves out a portion. Seen here are hundreds of thousands of clones, 90% to 97% observed once, and the top ten hold about 0.22%. The sequence derives from a young man in good health. The rearrangement joins TRBV9 to TRBJ2-1; D remains unclear. The sequenced sample consisted of naive CD8+ T cells sorted from blood. The CDR3 reads CASSVGYEQFF. In DNA, the CDR3 is TGTGCCAGCAGCGTAGGTTATGAGCAGTTCTTC. The full variable domain, completed using reference TRBV9 and TRBJ2-1, is DSGVTQTPKHLITATGQRVTLRCSPRSGDLSVYWYQQSLDQGLQFLIQYYNGEERAKGNILERFSAQQFPDLHSELNLSSLELGDSALYFCASSVGYEQFFGPGTRLTVL.